One T cell receptor (beta chain) is described in this entry. The study enrolled healthy HIV-negative adults without recent acute infections or vaccinations as donors. The data were taken from a study of shared clonotypes between healthy human individuals. Method: immunoSEQ multiplex PCR; TCRdb's copy keeps in-frame clones and lacks some. The profile shows some 2.1 million clones, 85% to 95% of them singletons. Germline V gene data show CDR1 as SGHRS and CDR2 as YFSETQ. V was pared by 0 bases and J by 0 bases, with 19 bases between. CDR3 size: 20 residues. The sequence was collected from a man younger than 35 in good health. This chain connects TRBV5-1 to TRBJ1-6; D is possibly TRBD1 (5 bases). Sequences were obtained from naive CD4+ T cells sorted from blood. The sample's subset: CD45RA+ positively selected. CDR3: CASSLGFPGTLSSYNSPLHF. The CDR3 nucleotides read TGCGCCAGCAGCTTGGGATTCCCCGGGACCCTGAGCTCCTATAATTCACCCCTCCACTTT.